This TCR beta chain was captured by sequencing in a study of cytomegalovirus exposure and HLA in healthy donors. The PCR was carried out with 60 Vbeta primers and 13 Jbeta primers. Clones were sequenced by immunoSEQ multiplex PCR, and TCRdb holds only the in-frame ones, with some missing. The table has around 180,000 clones, approximately 84% seen once. The CDR3 has 13 residues. V lost 2 bases and J lost 10, with 13 bases in between. Germline loops: CDR1 SGHNT, CDR2 YYREEE (reference sequence). The chain recombines TRBV5-4 with TRBJ2-4; D possibly corresponds to TRBD1 (6 bases). The sequence derives from a man younger than 35 in good health and CMV-seronegative. What was sequenced was PBMCs. The chain's CDR3 is CASSFGGRGIQYF. As DNA, the CDR3 is TGTGCCAGCAGCTTTGGGGGCCGAGGGATTCAGTACTTC.